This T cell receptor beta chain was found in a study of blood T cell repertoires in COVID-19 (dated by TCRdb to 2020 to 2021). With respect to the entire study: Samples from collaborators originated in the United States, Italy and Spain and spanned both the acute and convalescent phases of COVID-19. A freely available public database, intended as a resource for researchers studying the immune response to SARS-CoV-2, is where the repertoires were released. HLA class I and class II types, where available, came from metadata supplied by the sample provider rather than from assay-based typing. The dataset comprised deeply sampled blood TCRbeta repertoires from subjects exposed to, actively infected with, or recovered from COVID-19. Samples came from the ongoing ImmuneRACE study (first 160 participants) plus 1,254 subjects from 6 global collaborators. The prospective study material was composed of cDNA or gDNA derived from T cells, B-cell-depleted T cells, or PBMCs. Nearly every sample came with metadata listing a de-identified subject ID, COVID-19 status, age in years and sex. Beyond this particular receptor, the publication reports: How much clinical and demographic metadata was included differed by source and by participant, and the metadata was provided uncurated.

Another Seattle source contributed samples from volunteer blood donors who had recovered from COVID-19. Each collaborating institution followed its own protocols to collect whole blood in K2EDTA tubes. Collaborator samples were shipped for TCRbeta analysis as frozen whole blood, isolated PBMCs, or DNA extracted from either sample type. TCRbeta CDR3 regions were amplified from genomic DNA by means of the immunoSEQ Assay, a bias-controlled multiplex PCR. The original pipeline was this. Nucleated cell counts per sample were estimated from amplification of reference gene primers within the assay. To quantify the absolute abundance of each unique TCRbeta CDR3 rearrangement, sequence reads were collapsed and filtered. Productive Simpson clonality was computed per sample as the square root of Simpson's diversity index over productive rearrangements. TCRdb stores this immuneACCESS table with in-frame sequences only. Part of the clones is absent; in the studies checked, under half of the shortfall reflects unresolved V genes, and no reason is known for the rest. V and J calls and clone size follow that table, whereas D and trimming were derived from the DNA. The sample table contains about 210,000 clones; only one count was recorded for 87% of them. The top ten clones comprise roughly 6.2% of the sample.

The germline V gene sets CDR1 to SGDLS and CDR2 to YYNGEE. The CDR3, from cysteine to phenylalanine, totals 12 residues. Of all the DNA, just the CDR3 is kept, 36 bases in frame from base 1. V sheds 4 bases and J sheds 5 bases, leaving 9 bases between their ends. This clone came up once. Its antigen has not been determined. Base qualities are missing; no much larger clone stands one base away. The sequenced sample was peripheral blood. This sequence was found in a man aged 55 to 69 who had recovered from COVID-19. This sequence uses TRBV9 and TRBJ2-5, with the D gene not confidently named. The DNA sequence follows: TGTGCCAGCAGCTACATCGGGGAGACCCAGTACTTC. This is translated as CASSYIGETQYF.